The entry that follows covers one T cell receptor (beta chain) sequence. At one end, the junction sequence differs from germline, possibly due to a read error. Germline V gene sequence: CDR1 MNHEY, CDR2 SVGAGI. CDR3 length equals 10 residues. The entry originates in a study of early stage breast cancer tumors. At the level of the study: ER+/PR+/HER2- status applied to about 80% of the 16 invasive breast tumors. Average read coverage per sample was 9 to 10-fold.

Sequencing was performed with immunoSEQ multiplex PCR; in TCRdb, only in-frame clones are kept and a portion is missing. Seen here are around 11,000 clones, 75% to 85% observed once, and the top ten hold about 15%. This TCR was sampled from a person in their 70s with breast cancer. Sequences were obtained from breast tumor tissue. The chain carries TRBV6-5 and TRBJ2-7; possibly TRBD2 for D (5 bases). DNA for the CDR3: TGTGCCAGCAGTGGGAGCGAGAGGAACTTC. This codes for CASSGSERNF.